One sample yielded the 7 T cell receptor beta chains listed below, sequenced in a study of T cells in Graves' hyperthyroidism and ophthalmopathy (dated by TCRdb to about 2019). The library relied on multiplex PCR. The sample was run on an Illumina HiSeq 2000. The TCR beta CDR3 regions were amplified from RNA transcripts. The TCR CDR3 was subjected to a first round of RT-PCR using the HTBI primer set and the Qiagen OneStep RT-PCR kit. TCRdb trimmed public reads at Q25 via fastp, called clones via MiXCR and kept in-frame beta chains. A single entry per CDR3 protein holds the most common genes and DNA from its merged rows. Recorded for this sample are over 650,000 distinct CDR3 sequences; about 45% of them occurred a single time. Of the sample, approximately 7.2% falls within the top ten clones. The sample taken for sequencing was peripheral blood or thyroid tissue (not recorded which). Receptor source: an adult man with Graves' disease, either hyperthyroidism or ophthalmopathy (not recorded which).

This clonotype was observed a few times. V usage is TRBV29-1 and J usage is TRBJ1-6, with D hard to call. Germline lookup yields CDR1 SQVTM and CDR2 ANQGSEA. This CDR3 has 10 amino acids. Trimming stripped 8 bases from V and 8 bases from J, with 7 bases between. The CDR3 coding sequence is TGCAGCTTAGGACATTCACCCCTCCACTTT. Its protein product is CSLGHSPLHF.

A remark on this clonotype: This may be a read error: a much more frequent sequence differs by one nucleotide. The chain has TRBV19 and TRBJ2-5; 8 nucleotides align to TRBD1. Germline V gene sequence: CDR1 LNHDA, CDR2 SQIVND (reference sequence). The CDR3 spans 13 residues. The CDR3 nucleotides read TGTGCCTGTAGTATGGACAGGGCCGAGACCCAGTACTTC. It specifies CACSMDRAETQYF.

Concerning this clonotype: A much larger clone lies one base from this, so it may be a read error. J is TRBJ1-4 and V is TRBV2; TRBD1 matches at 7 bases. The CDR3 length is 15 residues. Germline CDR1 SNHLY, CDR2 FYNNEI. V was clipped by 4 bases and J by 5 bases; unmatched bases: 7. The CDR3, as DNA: TGTGCCAGCAGTGTACGACAGGGAGCGAATGAAAAACTGTTTTTT. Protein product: CASSVRQGANEKLFF.

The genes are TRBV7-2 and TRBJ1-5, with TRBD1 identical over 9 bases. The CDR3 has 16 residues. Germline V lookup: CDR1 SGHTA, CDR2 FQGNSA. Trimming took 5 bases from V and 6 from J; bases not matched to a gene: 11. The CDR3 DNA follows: TGTGCCAGCAGCAGCAGAACAGGGGGCGCCGGTCAGCCCCAGCATTTT. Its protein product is CASSSRTGGAGQPQHF. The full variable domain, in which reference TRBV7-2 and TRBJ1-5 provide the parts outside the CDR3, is GAGVSQSPSNKVTEKGKDVELRCDPISGHTALYWYRQSLGQGLEFLIYFQGNSAPDKSGLPSDRFSAERTGGSVSTLTIQRTQQEDSAVYLCASSSRTGGAGQPQHFGDGTRLSIL.

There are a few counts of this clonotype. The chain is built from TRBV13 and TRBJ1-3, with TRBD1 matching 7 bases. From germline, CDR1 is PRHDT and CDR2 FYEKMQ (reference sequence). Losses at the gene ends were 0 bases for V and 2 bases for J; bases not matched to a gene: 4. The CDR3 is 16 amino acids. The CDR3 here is CASSLGLGGPGNTIYF. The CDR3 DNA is TGTGCCAGCAGCTTAGGCCTAGGGGGCCCTGGAAACACCATATATTTT.

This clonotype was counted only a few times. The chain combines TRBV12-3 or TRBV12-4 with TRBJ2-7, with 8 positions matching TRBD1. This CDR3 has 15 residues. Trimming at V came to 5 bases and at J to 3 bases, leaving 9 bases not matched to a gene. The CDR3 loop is CASSEAQTGVYEQYF. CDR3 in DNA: TGTGCCAGCAGTGAAGCGCAGACAGGGGTCTACGAGCAGTACTTC.

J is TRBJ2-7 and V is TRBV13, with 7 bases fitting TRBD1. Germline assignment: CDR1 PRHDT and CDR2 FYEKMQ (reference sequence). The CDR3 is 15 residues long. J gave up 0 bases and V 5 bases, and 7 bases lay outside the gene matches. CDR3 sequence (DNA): TGTGCCAGCAGCGTCGGGACAGCCCCCTCCTACGAGCAGTACTTC. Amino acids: CASSVGTAPSYEQYF. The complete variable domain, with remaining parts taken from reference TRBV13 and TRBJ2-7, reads AAGVIQSPRHLIKEKRETATLKCYPIPRHDTVYWYQQGPGQDPQFLISFYEKMQSDKGSIPDRFSAQQFSDYHSELNMSSLELGDSALYFCASSVGTAPSYEQYFGPGTRLTVT.